These 17 T cell receptor beta chains came from one sample sequenced in a study of blood T cell repertoires in COVID-19. Clones were read by immunoSEQ multiplex PCR, and TCRdb kept only the in-frame ones, dropping some. Among approximately 30,000 clones listed, 76% were seen once. The sequenced sample was peripheral blood. The receptors originated from a man in his 70s with acute or convalescent COVID-19.

V is TRBV18 and J is TRBJ2-2; 8 bases map to TRBD1. Germline V gives CDR1 KGHSH, CDR2 LQKENI. The CDR3 has 17 residues. Trimming at V came to 6 bases and at J to 6 bases, leaving 15 bases not matched to a gene. The CDR3 DNA follows: TGTGCCAGCTCTCCTTTACCAGGGGGCGTCACGGCCGGGGAGCTGTTTTTT. Translation: CASSPLPGGVTAGELFF.

The chain carries TRBV5-4 and TRBJ2-3; TRBD2 aligns across 8 bases. CDR1 and CDR2 from the germline V gene are SGHNT and YYREEE (reference sequence). V trimming: 2 bases; J trimming: 6 bases; junction bases outside the gene matches: 11. The CDR3 consists of 16 residues. The CDR3 region is CASSFDGGGSLDTQYF. CDR3 coding DNA: TGTGCCAGCAGCTTTGACGGGGGGGGTAGTTTGGATACGCAGTATTTT.

V and J are TRBV11-1 and TRBJ1-4, with D maybe TRBD1 (5 bases). Deletions cut 5 bases from V and 7 bases from J, with 14 bases between. The CDR3 length is 14 residues. Germline lookup yields CDR1 SGHAT and CDR2 FQDESV (reference sequence). CDR3 loop: CASSRNRQFEKLFF. The CDR3 coding sequence is TGTGCCAGCAGCCGGAATAGACAGTTTGAAAAACTGTTTTTT.

This chain connects TRBV5-4 to TRBJ2-3; 10 bases are shared with TRBD2. In germline, CDR1 is SGHNT, CDR2 YYREEE (reference sequence). The CDR3 is 15 residues long. V was pared by 1 base and J by 4 bases, with 3 bases of the junction left unmatched. The CDR3: CASSLKAGGPDTQYF. The CDR3 DNA is TGTGCCAGCAGCTTGAAAGCGGGGGGGCCAGATACGCAGTATTTT.

This clone was found a few times. The gene calls are TRBV9 and TRBJ1-4, with 12 bases aligning to TRBD1. Germline CDR1 reads SGDLS; CDR2 reads YYNGEE. V dropped 0 bases and J dropped 3; count of bases not matched to a gene: 9. The CDR3 is 19 amino acids. DNA for the CDR3: TGTGCCAGCAGCGTAGCGGGGACAGGGGGCGCATTTTCTAATGAAAAACTGTTTTTT. It specifies CASSVAGTGGAFSNEKLFF.

The V call is TRBV12-5, the J call TRBJ2-1, with D possibly being TRBD2 (7 bases). The CDR3 consists of 11 residues. Germline CDR1 reads LGHNT; CDR2 reads FRNRAP. V was cut by 9 bases and J by 8 bases, with 11 bases left in between. The DNA for the CDR3 is TGTGCTAGCCGGGGGGCATATGAGCAGTTCTTC. Translating it yields CASRGAYEQFF.

V and J are TRBV28 and TRBJ2-1; 16 bases align to TRBD2. V was clipped by 3 bases and J by 5 bases; unmatched bases: 7. Per germline, CDR1 MDHEN and CDR2 SYDVKM. The CDR3 sequence is 18 residues long. The CDR3 loop reads CASSFLGGTSGRDNEQFF. The CDR3 DNA follows: TGTGCCAGCAGTTTTTTAGGCGGGACTAGCGGGAGGGACAATGAGCAGTTCTTC.

The genes are TRBV11-3 and TRBJ2-6; 10 nucleotides line up with TRBD1. Germline V gives CDR1 SGHNT, CDR2 YENEEA. Trimming took 5 bases from V and 2 from J; bases not matched to a gene: 3. The CDR3 consists of 16 residues. CDR3 loop: CASSLGTGAGANVLTF. CDR3 sequence (DNA): TGTGCCAGCAGCCTAGGGACAGGGGCTGGGGCCAACGTCCTGACTTTC. The whole variable domain, filled in from reference TRBV11-3 and TRBJ2-6, reads EAGVVQSPRYKIIEKKQPVAFWCNPISGHNTLYWYLQNLGQGPELLIRYENEEAVDDSQLPKDRFSAERLKGVDSTLKIQPAELGDSAVYLCASSLGTGAGANVLTFGAGSRLTVL.

V and J are TRBV18 and TRBJ1-4, with TRBD1 identical over 7 bases. Germline V gives CDR1 KGHSH, CDR2 LQKENI. V trimming: 0 bases; J trimming: 8 bases; junction bases outside the gene matches: 9. There are 16 residues in the CDR3. The CDR3 spells CASSPPVRQGVEKLFF. The CDR3 nucleotides read TGTGCCAGCTCACCACCGGTTCGGCAGGGGGTGGAAAAACTGTTTTTT.

The chain carries TRBV7-3 and TRBJ2-1; 8 nucleotides match TRBD2. Losses at the gene ends were 5 bases for V and 8 bases for J; bases not matched to a gene: 11. The CDR3 contains 15 residues. Germline V gene data show CDR1 as SGHTA and CDR2 as FQGTGA. CDR3 in DNA: TGTGCCAGCAGCATCGACCCGGGAGGGCGCGATGAGCAGTTCTTC. It encodes CASSIDPGGRDEQFF.

The J gene is TRBJ1-4, the V gene TRBV19; TRBD1 might be the D (6 bases). Germline assignment: CDR1 LNHDA and CDR2 SQIVND (reference sequence). The CDR3 runs 17 residues. Trimming stripped 3 bases from V and 10 bases from J, with 24 bases between. The CDR3 is CASSIDMDSRYRGKLFF. CDR3 nucleotide sequence: TGTGCCAGTAGTATCGATATGGACAGTAGGTATCGAGGAAAACTGTTTTTT.

V is TRBV19 and J is TRBJ1-2, with TRBD1 identical over 12 bases. Germline CDR1 is LNHDA and CDR2 is SQIVND (reference sequence). The J segment lost 6 bases and the V segment lost 5 bases, leaving 10 bases of the junction unmatched. The length of the CDR3 is 16 residues. CDR3 sequence: CASSHTGTGGMNGYTF. The CDR3 nucleotides read TGTGCCAGTAGTCACACCGGGACAGGGGGCATGAATGGCTACACCTTC. The entire variable domain, with the rest obtained from reference TRBV19 and TRBJ1-2, is as follows: DGGITQSPKYLFRKEGQNVTLSCEQNLNHDAMYWYRQDPGQGLRLIYYSQIVNDFQKGDIAEGYSVSREKKESFPLTVTSAQKNPTAFYLCASSHTGTGGMNGYTFGSGTRLTVV.

This clone has only a few counts. V is TRBV6-1 and J is TRBJ2-7; 8 nucleotides line up with TRBD1. In germline, CDR1 is MNHNS, CDR2 SASEGT. The CDR3 is 16 residues long. Trimming at V came to 3 bases and at J to 1 base, leaving 8 bases not matched to a gene. In DNA form, the CDR3 reads TGTGCCAGCAGTGACGGAGGACAGGGCTATTCCTACGAGCAGTACTTC. Encoded protein: CASSDGGQGYSYEQYF.

V gene TRBV7-9 combines with J gene TRBJ2-7, with 8 bases matching TRBD1. The junction had 7 bases not matched to a gene; V was cut back by 11 bases and J by 1 base. The CDR3 runs to 13 residues. Per germline, CDR1 SEHNR and CDR2 FQNEAQ (reference sequence). The CDR3 is CAVTGQGSYEQYF. CDR3 bases: TGTGCCGTAACTGGACAGGGATCCTACGAGCAGTACTTC.

The chain employs TRBV28 and TRBJ1-1; 7 bases fit TRBD1. Losses at the gene ends were 9 bases for V and 1 base for J; bases not matched to a gene: 8. CDR3 length equals 14 residues. Germline V gives CDR1 MDHEN, CDR2 SYDVKM. The CDR3 DNA follows: TGTGCCAGTCGCCGACAGGGCGGGAACACTGAAGCTTTCTTT. Its protein is CASRRQGGNTEAFF.

The V gene is TRBV6-1, the J gene TRBJ2-7, with TRBD2 matching 8 bases. V was pared by 2 bases and J by 2 bases, with 2 bases of the junction left unmatched. CDR1 MNHNS and CDR2 SASEGT come from the germline V gene. The CDR3 extends over 14 amino acids. CDR3 in amino acids: CASSETSGPYEQYF. CDR3 bases: TGTGCCAGCAGTGAAACTAGCGGACCCTACGAGCAGTACTTC.

The rearrangement links TRBV5-8 to TRBJ1-4, with TRBD1 identical over 7 bases. Trimming at V came to 4 bases and at J to 8 bases, leaving 8 bases not matched to a gene. Per germline, CDR1 SGHTS and CDR2 YDEGEE. The CDR3 length is 14 residues. The DNA for the CDR3 is TGTGCCAGCAGCCAACAGGGGTCTTACGAAAAACTGTTTTTT. It codes for CASSQQGSYEKLFF.